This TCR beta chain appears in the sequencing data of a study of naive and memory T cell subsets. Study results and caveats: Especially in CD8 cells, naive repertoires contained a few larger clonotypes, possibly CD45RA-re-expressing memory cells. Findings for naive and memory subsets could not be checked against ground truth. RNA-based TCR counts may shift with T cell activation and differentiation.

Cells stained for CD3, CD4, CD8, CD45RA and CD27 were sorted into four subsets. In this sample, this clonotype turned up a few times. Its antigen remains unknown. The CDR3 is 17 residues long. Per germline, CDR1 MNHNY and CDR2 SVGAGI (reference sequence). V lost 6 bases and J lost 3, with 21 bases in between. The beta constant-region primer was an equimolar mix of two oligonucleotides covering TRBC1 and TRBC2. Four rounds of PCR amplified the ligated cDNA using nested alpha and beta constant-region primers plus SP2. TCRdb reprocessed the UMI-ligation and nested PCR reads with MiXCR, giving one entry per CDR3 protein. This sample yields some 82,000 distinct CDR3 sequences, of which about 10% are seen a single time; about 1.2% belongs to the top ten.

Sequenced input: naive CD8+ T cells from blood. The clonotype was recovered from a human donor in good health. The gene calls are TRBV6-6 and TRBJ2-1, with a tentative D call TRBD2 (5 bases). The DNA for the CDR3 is TGTGCCAGCAGCCCTCAAATCGACTACAACTACTACAATGAGCAGTTCTTC. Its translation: CASSPQIDYNYYNEQFF.